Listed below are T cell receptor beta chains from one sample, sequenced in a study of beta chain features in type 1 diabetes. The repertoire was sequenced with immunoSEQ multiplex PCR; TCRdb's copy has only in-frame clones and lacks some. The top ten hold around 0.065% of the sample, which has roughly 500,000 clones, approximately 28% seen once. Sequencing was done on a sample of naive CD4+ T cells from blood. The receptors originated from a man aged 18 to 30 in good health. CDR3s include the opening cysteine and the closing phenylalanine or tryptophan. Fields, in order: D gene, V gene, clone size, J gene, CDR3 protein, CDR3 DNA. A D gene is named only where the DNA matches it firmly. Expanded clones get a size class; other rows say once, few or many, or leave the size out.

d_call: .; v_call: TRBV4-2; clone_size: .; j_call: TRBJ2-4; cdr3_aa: CASSQDRERAKNIQYF; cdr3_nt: TGTGCCAGCAGCCAAGACAGGGAAAGGGCCAAAAACATTCAGTACTTC
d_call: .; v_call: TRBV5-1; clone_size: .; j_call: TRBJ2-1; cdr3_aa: CASSLARTTLNEQFF; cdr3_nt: TGCGCCAGCAGCTTGGCCCGGACGACCCTCAATGAGCAGTTCTTC
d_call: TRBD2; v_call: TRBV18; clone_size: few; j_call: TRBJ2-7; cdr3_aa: CASSPALAGGSYEQYF; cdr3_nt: TGTGCCAGCTCACCAGCCTTAGCGGGAGGTTCCTACGAGCAGTACTTC
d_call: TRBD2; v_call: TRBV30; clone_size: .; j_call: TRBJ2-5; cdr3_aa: CASSGRRSETQYF; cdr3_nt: TGTGCCTCTAGCGGGAGAAGGTCGGAGACCCAGTACTTC
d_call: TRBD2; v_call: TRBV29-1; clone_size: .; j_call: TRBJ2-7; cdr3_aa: CSAAVLAGGSYEQYF; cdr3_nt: TGCAGCGCTGCCGTCCTAGCGGGAGGGTCCTACGAGCAGTACTTC
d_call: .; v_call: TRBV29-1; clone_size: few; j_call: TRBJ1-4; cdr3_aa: CSVADRPVNEKLFF; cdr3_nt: TGCAGCGTCGCTGACAGGCCTGTGAATGAAAAACTGTTTTTT
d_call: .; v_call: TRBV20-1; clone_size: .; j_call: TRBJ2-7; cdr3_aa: CSAIQSYEQYF; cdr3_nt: TGCAGTGCTATCCAATCCTACGAGCAGTACTTC
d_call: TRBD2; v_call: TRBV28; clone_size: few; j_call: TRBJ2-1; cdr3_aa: CASGTSLRSEQFF; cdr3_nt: TGTGCCAGTGGGACTAGCTTACGGAGTGAGCAGTTCTTC
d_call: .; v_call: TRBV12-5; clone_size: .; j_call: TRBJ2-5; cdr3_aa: CASGVGAFETQYF; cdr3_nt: TGTGCTAGTGGTGTGGGGGCCTTCGAGACCCAGTACTTC
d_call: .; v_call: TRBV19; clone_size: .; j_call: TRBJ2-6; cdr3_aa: CASSMGNSGANVLTF; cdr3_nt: TGTGCCAGTAGTATGGGCAACTCTGGGGCCAACGTCCTGACTTTC
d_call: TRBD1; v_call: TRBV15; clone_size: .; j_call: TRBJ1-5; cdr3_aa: CATSRDGTGLQPQHF; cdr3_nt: TGTGCCACCAGCAGAGATGGGACAGGGCTCCAGCCCCAGCATTTT
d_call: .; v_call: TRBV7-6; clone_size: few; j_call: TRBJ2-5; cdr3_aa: CALGRETQYF; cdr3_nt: TGTGCCCTTGGAAGAGAGACCCAGTACTTC
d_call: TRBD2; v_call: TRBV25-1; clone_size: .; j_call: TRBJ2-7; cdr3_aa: CASSQLAGGPHEQYF; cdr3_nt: TGTGCCAGCAGCCAACTAGCGGGAGGGCCCCACGAGCAGTACTTC
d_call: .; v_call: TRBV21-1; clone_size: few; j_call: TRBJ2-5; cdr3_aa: CASSKAHRTSLTRTQYF; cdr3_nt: TGTGCCAGCAGCAAAGCGCACAGGACTAGTCTAACTCGGACCCAGTACTTC
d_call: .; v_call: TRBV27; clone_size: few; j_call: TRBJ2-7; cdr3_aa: CASSTRTASSYEQYF; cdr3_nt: TGTGCCAGCAGTACAAGGACGGCGAGCTCCTACGAGCAGTACTTC
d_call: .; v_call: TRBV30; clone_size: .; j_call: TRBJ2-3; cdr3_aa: CAWSTNRARTDTQYF; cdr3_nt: TGTGCCTGGAGTACCAACAGGGCCCGCACAGATACGCAGTATTTT
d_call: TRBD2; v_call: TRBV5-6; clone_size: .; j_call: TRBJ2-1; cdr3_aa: CASSATSGGNEQFF; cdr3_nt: TGTGCCAGCAGCGCAACTAGCGGAGGAAATGAGCAGTTCTTC
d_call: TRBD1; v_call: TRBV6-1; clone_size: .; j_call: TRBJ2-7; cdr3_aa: CASSPWDRVYEQYF; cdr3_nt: TGTGCCAGCAGTCCCTGGGACAGGGTATACGAGCAGTACTTC
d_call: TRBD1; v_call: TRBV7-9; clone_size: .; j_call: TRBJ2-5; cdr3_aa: CASCRDRFETQYF; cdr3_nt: TGTGCCAGCTGTCGGGACAGGTTTGAGACCCAGTACTTC
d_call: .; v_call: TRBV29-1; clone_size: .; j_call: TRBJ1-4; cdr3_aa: CSVEAAGGEKLFF; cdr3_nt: TGCAGCGTTGAAGCGGCCGGAGGGGAAAAACTGTTTTTT
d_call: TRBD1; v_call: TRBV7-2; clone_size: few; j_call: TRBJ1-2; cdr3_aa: CASSSPGGGYGYTF; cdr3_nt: TGTGCCAGCAGCTCACCAGGGGGCGGATATGGCTACACCTTC
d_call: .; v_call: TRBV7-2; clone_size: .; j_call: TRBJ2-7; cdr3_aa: CASSLWGVGYEQYF; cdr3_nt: TGTGCCAGCAGCTTATGGGGGGTAGGGTACGAGCAGTACTTC
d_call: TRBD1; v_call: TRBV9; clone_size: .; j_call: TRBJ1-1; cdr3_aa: CASSPDRGYTEAFF; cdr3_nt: TGTGCCAGCAGCCCCGACAGGGGATACACTGAAGCTTTCTTT
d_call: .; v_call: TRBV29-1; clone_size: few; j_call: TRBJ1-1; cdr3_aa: CSVGGRLTGEAFF; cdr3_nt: TGCAGCGTTGGCGGCCGTTTGACGGGGGAGGCTTTCTTT
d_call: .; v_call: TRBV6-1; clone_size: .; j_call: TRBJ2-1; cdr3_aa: CASSDTGTPDQFF; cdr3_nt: TGTGCCAGCAGTGATACCGGGACACCTGACCAGTTCTTC
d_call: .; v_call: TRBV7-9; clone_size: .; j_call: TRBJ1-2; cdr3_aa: CASSLGRTNYGYTF; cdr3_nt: TGTGCCAGCAGCTTGGGACGGACTAACTATGGCTACACCTTC
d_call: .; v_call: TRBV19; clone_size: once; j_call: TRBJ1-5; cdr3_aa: CASSQTVGNQPQHF; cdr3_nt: TGTGCCAGTAGTCAGACTGTAGGCAATCAGCCCCAGCATTTT
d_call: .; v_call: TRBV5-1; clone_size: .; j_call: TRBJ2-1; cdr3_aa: CASSLELASYNEQFF; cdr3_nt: TGCGCCAGCAGCTTGGAGCTAGCGTCGTACAATGAGCAGTTCTTC
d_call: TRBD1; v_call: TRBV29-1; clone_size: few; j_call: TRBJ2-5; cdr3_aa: CSVLDGTAQETQYF; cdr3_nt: TGCAGCGTTCTCGATGGGACAGCTCAAGAGACCCAGTACTTC
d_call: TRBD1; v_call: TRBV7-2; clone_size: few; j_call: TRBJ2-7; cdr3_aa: CASSVQFGTGLQQYF; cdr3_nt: TGTGCCAGCAGCGTCCAGTTCGGGACAGGGCTTCAACAGTACTTC
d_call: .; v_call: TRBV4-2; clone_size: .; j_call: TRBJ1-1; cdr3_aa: CASSQERIMNTEAFF; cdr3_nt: TGTGCCAGCAGCCAAGAGCGTATTATGAACACTGAAGCTTTCTTT
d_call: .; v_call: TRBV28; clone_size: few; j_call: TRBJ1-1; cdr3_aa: CASSLPERFAAFF; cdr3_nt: TGTGCCAGCAGTTTGCCAGAACGCTTCGCGGCTTTCTTT
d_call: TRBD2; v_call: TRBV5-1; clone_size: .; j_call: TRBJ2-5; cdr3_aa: CASSTSGQETQYF; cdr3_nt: TGCGCCAGCAGCACTAGCGGACAAGAGACCCAGTACTTC
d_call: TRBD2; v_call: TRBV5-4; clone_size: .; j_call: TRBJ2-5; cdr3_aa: CASSANSGREETQYF; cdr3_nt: TGTGCCAGCAGCGCGAATAGCGGGAGGGAGGAGACCCAGTACTTC
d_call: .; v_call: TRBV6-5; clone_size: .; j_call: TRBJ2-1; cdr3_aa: CASSYSTINNEQFF; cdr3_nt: TGTGCCAGCAGTTACTCGACGATTAACAATGAGCAGTTCTTC
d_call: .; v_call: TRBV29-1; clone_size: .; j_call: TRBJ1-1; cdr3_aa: CSVCKGGMNTEAFF; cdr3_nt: TGCAGCGTTTGCAAAGGGGGGATGAACACTGAAGCTTTCTTT
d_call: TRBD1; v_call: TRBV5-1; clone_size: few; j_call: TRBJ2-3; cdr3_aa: CASSLATGGTDTQYF; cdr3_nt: TGCGCCAGCAGCTTGGCGACAGGGGGTACAGATACGCAGTATTTT
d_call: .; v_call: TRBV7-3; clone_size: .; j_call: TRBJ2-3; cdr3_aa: CASSSPEGGDTQYF; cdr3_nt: TGTGCCAGCAGCTCACCGGAAGGGGGGGATACGCAGTATTTT
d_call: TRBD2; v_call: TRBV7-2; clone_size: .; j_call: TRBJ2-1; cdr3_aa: CASSSRRTSGRIDEQFF; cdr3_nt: TGTGCCAGCAGCTCCCGCCGGACTAGCGGGAGAATCGATGAGCAGTTCTTC
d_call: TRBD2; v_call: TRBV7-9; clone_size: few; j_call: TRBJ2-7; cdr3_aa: CASGLRVAGPSEQYF; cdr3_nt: TGTGCCAGCGGCCTTCGGGTAGCGGGACCGTCAGAGCAGTACTTC
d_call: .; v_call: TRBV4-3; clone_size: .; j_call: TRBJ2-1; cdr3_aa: CASSQDRRDGYNEQFF; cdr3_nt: TGCGCCAGCAGCCAAGATCGGCGAGACGGTTACAATGAGCAGTTCTTC
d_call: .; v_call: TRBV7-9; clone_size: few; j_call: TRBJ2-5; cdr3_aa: CASSLIPALLMETQYF; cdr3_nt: TGTGCCAGCAGCCTCATCCCCGCCCTCCTTATGGAGACCCAGTACTTC
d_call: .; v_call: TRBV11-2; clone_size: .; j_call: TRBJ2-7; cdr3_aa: CASSFLLARVYEQYF; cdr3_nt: TGTGCCAGCAGCTTCCTGCTAGCGCGGGTCTACGAGCAGTACTTC
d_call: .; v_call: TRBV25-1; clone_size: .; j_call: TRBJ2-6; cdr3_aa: CASSRLRTPSGANVLTF; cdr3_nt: TGTGCCAGCAGCAGACTCCGGACACCCTCTGGGGCCAACGTCCTGACTTTC
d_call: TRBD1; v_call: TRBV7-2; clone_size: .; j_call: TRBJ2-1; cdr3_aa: CASSYTGTVTNEQFF; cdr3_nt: TGTGCCAGCAGCTATACCGGGACAGTAACGAATGAGCAGTTCTTC
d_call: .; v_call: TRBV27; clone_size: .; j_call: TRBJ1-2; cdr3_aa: CASSFRDGAGYTF; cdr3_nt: TGTGCCAGCAGTTTCAGGGACGGCGCTGGCTACACCTTC
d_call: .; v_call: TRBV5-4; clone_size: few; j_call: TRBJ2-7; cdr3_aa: CASSLDPGTSLYEQYF; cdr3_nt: TGTGCCAGCAGCTTGGATCCGGGGACATCACTCTACGAGCAGTACTTC
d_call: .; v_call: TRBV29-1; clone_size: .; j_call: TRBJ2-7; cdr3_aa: CSVGWGSYEQYF; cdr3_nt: TGCAGCGTTGGATGGGGCTCCTACGAGCAGTACTTC
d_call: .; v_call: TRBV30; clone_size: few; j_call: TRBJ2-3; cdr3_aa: CAWSVRDTQYF; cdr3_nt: TGTGCCTGGAGTGTAAGAGATACGCAGTATTTT
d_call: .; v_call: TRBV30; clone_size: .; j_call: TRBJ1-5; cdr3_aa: CAWASQGRQPQHF; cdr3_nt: TGTGCCTGGGCCTCACAGGGACGCCAGCCCCAGCATTTT
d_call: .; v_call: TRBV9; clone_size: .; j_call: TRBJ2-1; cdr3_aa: CASSVGVPGAYNEQFF; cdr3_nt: TGTGCCAGCAGCGTAGGAGTCCCAGGGGCCTACAATGAGCAGTTCTTC
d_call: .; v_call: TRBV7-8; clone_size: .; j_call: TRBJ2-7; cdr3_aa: CASSISPGLQQQYF; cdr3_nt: TGTGCCAGCAGCATTTCGCCGGGACTCCAGCAGCAGTACTTC
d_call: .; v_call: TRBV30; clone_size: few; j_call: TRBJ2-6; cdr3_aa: CAWSVQISSGANVLTF; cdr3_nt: TGTGCCTGGAGTGTACAGATCTCCTCTGGGGCCAACGTCCTGACTTTC
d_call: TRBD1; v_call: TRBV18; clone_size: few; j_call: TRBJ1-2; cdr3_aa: CASSPGQETDGYTF; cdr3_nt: TGTGCCAGCTCACCAGGACAGGAAACCGATGGCTACACCTTC
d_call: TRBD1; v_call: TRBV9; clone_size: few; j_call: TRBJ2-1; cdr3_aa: CASSVVGQNYEQFF; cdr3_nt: TGTGCCAGCAGCGTAGTGGGACAGAACTATGAGCAGTTCTTC
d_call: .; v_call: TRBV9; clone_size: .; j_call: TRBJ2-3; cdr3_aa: CASSVQGRSGTDTQYF; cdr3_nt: TGTGCCAGCAGCGTACAGGGCCGGTCAGGCACAGATACGCAGTATTTT
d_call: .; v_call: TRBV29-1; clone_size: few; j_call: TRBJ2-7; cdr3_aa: CSVETPFGTSYEQYF; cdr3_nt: TGCAGCGTTGAAACACCCTTTGGCACCTCCTACGAGCAGTACTTC
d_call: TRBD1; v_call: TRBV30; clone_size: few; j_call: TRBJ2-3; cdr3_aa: CAWTDRVLTDTQYF; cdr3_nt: TGTGCCTGGACGGACAGGGTACTCACAGATACGCAGTATTTT
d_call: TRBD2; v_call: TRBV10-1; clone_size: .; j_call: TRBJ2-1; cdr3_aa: CASSLIAGGSEQFF; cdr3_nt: TGCGCCAGCAGTTTGATAGCGGGAGGAAGCGAGCAGTTCTTC